Sequencing of this T cell receptor (beta chain) was carried out in a study of cytomegalovirus exposure and HLA in healthy donors. Findings and limits, study-wide: A few chains linked to CMV were shown in vitro to be specific for CMV antigens. According to a subsequent analysis, TCR clusters from the first cohort were inclined to appear together in the roughly 110 validation repertoires. Most TCR sequences were rare, but some public TCRs occurred in many donors. Altogether, 160 or so TCR beta chains were recorded as cytomegalovirus-associated.

Sequencing used immunoSEQ multiplex PCR; TCRdb keeps in-frame clones, though not all of them. The top ten hold about 2% of the sample, which has about 200,000 clones, roughly 87% seen once. The CDR3 runs to 13 residues. The V and J ends lost 10 bases and 0 bases respectively, with 12 bases between them. The germline V gene encodes CDR1 LNHDA and CDR2 SQIVND (reference sequence). This clone was seen only once. The antigen is undetermined. V gene TRBV19 combines with J gene TRBJ2-5; maybe TRBD1 (6 bases). The receptor was isolated from a woman in her late teens or twenties in good health and CMV-seropositive. The sample taken for sequencing was PBMCs. The CDR3, as DNA: TGTGCCACTCAGGGGAAGGACCAAGAGACCCAGTACTTC. Protein: CATQGKDQETQYF.